This T cell receptor beta chain was identified in a study of blood T cell repertoires in COVID-19. Study context: Specimens from acute and convalescent COVID-19 originated in the United States, Italy and Spain. From T cells, B-cell-depleted T cells, or PBMCs came the material, which was cDNA or gDNA.

Authors' methods: How many nucleated cells were present was estimated from reference gene primer amplification. Clones were sequenced by immunoSEQ multiplex PCR, and TCRdb holds only the in-frame ones, with some missing. V, J and clone size are taken as reported in that table, and D and trimming were inferred from the DNA itself. The repertoire consists of roughly 250,000 clones, with 82% occurring once and the leading ten covering roughly 12%. Trimming pared 3 bases from V and 4 bases from J, leaving 15 bases between. The length of the CDR3 is 15 residues. The germline V gene encodes CDR1 SGHNT and CDR2 YENEEA.

The sequenced material came from peripheral blood. This sequence originates from a woman aged 60-75 years with active or convalescent COVID-19. The V and J genes are TRBV11-3 and TRBJ2-5, with TRBD1 as a possible D gene (5 bases). Written as DNA, the CDR3 is TGTGCCAGCAGCTTGGGAAACAGGCGAGGAGAGACCCAGTACTTC. It encodes CASSLGNRRGETQYF.